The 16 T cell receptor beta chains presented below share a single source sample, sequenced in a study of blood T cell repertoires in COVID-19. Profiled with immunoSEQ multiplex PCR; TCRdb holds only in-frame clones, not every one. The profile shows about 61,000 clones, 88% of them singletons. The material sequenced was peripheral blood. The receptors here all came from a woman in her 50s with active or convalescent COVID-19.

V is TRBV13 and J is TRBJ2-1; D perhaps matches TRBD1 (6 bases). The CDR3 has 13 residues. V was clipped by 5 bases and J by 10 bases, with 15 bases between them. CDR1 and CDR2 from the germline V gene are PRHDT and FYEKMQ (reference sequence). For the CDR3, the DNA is TGTGCCAGCAGCCAATATACAGGGAGAGAGCAGTTCTTC. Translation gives CASSQYTGREQFF.

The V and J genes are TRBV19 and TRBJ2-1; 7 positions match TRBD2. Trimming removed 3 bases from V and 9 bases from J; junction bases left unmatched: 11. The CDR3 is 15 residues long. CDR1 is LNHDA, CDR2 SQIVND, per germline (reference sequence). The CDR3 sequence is CASSIGASGWSEQFF. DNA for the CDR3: TGTGCCAGTAGTATTGGGGCTAGCGGTTGGAGTGAGCAGTTCTTC.

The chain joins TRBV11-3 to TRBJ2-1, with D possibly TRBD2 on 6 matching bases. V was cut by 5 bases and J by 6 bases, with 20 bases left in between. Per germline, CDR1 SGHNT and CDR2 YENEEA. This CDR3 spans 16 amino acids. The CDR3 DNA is TGTGCCAGCAGCCCTTCAACCGGGACTTTGGGCAATGAGCAGTTCTTC. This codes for CASSPSTGTLGNEQFF.

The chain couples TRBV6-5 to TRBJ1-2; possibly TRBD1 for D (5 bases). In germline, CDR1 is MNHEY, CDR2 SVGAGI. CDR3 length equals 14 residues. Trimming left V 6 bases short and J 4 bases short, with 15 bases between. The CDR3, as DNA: TGTGCCAGCAGGGGCATGGGGGGAGGCTATGGCTACACCTTC. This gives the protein CASRGMGGGYGYTF.

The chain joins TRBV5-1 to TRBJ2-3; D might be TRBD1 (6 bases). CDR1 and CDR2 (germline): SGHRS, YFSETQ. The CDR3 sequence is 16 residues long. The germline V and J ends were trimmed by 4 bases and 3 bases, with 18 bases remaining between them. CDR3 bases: TGCGCCAGCAGCCAGGGGATTCAGATGGGGACAGATACGCAGTATTTT. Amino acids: CASSQGIQMGTDTQYF.

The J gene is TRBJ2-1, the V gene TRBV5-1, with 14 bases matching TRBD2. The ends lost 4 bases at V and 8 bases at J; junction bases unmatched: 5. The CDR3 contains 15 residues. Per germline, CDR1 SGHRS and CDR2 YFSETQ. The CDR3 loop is CASSKGLAGADEQFF. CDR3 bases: TGCGCCAGCAGCAAGGGACTAGCGGGAGCCGATGAGCAGTTCTTC.

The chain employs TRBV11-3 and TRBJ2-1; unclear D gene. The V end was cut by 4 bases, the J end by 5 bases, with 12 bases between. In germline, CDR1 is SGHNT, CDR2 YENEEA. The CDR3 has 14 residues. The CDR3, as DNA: TGTGCCAGCAGCTCGAGCGTTGGTAACAATGAGCAGTTCTTC. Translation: CASSSSVGNNEQFF.

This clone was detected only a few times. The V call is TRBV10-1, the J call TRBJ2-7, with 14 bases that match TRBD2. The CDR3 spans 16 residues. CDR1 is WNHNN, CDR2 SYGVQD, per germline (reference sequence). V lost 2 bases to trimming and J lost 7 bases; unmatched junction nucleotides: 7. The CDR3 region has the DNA TGCGCCAGCAGTGAGAGACTAGCGGGAGGGCCGAGGGAGCAGTACTTC. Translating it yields CASSERLAGGPREQYF.

The CDR3 DNA sequence: TGCGCCAGCAGCGCCTGGACAGGGAACACCGGGGAGCTGTTTTTT. Translating it yields CASSAWTGNTGELFF. V and J are TRBV5-1 and TRBJ2-2; 7 bases are shared with TRBD1. The V gene end was trimmed by 4 bases and the J gene end by 1 base; junction bases not matched to a gene: 4. This CDR3 is built from 15 residues. Germline-derived CDR1 and CDR2 are SGHRS and YFSETQ.

The CDR3 coding sequence is TGTGCCACCAGCAGAGATGCTTTGACTAGCGGGAAACTAGATCAAGAGACCCAGTACTTC. It is translated as CATSRDALTSGKLDQETQYF. The chain carries TRBV15 and TRBJ2-5, with 11 nucleotides matching TRBD2. The J segment lost 2 bases and the V segment lost 0 bases, leaving 14 bases of the junction unmatched. This CDR3 has 20 amino acids. Per germline, CDR1 LNHNV and CDR2 YYDKDF (reference sequence).

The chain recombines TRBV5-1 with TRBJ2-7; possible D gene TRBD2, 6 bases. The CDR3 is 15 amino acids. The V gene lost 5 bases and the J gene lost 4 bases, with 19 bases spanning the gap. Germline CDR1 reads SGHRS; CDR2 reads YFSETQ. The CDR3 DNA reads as TGCGCCAGCAGACAAATCCCCGGAGGGCCTTACGAGCAGTACTTC. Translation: CASRQIPGGPYEQYF.

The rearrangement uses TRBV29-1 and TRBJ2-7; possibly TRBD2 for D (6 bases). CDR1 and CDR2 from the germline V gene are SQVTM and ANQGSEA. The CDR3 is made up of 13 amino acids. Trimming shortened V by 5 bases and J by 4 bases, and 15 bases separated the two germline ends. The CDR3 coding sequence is TGCAGCGTTCTTCAATATGGGGGGTACGAGCAGTACTTC. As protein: CSVLQYGGYEQYF.

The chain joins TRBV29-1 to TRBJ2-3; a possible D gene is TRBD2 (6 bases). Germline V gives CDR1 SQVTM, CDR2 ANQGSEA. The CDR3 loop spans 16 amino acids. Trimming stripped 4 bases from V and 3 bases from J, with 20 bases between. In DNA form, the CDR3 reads TGCAGCGTTGGTCGAGTCCGACGGGAGTTAACAGATACGCAGTATTTT. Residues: CSVGRVRRELTDTQYF.

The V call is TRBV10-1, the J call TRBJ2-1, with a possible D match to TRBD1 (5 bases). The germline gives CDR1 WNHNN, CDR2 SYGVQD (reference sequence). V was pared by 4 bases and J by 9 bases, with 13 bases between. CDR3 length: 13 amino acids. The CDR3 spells CASSGPVGREQFF. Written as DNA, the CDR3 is TGCGCCAGCAGTGGCCCCGTGGGGCGTGAGCAGTTCTTC.

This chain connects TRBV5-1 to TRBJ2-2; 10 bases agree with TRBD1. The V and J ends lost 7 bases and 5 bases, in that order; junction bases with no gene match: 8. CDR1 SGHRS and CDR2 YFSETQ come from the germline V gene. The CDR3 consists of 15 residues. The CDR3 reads CASAMGQGLTGELFF. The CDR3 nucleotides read TGCGCCAGCGCGATGGGACAGGGGTTAACCGGGGAGCTGTTTTTT.

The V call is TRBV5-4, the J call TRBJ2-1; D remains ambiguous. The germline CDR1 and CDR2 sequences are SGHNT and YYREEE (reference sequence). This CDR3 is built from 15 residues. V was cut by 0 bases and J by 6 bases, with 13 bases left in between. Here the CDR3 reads CASSLARSRSNEQFF. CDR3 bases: TGTGCCAGCAGCTTGGCCCGCTCGCGGAGCAATGAGCAGTTCTTC.